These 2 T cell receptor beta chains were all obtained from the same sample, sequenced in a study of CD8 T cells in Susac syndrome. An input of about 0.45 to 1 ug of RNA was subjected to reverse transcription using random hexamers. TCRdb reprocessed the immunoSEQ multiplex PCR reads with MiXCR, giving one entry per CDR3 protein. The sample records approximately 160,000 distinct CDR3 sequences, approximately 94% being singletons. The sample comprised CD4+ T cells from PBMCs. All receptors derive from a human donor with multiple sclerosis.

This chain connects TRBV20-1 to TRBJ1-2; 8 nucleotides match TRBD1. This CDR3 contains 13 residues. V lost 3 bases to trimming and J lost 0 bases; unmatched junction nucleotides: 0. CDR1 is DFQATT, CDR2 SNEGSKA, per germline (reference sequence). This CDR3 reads CSARDRANYGYTF. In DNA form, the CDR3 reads TGCAGTGCTAGGGACAGGGCTAACTATGGCTACACCTTC.

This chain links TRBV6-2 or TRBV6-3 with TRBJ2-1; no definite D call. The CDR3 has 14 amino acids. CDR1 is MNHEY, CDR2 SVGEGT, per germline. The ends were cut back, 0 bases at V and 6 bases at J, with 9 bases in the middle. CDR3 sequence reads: CASSYSFRFNEQFF. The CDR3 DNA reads TGTGCCAGCAGTTACTCTTTTCGGTTCAATGAGCAGTTCTTC.